A single sample gave rise to the 19 T cell receptor beta chains below, sequenced in a study of memory CD4+ T cells and cytomegalovirus serostatus. The sort gate was single viable CD3+CD4+CD8-CD45RO+ cells for memory CD4+ T cells. Repertoires were generated with immunoSEQ multiplex PCR, while TCRdb's copy carries only in-frame clones and drops some. The profile shows over 65,000 clones, 70% to 80% of them singletons. Sequencing was carried out using memory CD4+ T cells from blood. These receptors were collected from an adult in good health and CMV-seropositive.

The chain recombines TRBV7-9 with TRBJ2-3, with TRBD2 identical over 13 bases. This CDR3 is built from 18 residues. V shed 2 bases and J 2 bases; nucleotides not matched to a gene: 7. Germline V CDR1 and CDR2: SEHNR, FQNEAQ (reference sequence). This chain's CDR3 is CASSLYGGTSGATDTQYF. CDR3 DNA sequence: TGTGCCAGCAGCTTATACGGGGGGACTAGCGGGGCCACAGATACGCAGTATTTT.

The chain combines TRBV28 with TRBJ2-3; 10 bases agree with TRBD2. The CDR3 spans 16 residues. Germline values: CDR1 MDHEN, CDR2 SYDVKM. With V trimmed by 3 bases and J by 5 bases, 8 bases remained unmatched. The CDR3 is CASSFLSGGAGDTQYF. CDR3 DNA: TGTGCCAGCAGTTTTTTGAGCGGGGGGGCGGGAGATACGCAGTATTTT.

The CDR3: CSVEGGSDLYNEQFF. The CDR3 coding sequence is TGCAGCGTTGAAGGCGGGAGCGACCTCTACAATGAGCAGTTCTTC. J is TRBJ2-1 and V is TRBV29-1, with TRBD2 matching 7 bases. Losses at the gene ends were 1 base for V and 3 bases for J; bases not matched to a gene: 6. The CDR3 contains 15 residues. Germline V CDR1 and CDR2: SQVTM, ANQGSEA.

The chain has TRBV29-1 and TRBJ1-1; 12 bases are shared with TRBD1. V shed 1 base, J shed 10 bases, and the junction held 7 bases outside the gene matches. The CDR3 totals 14 residues. Germline V lookup: CDR1 SQVTM, CDR2 ANQGSEA. The CDR3 sequence: CSVEVPGQGAGAFF. DNA for the CDR3: TGCAGCGTTGAAGTCCCGGGACAGGGGGCAGGAGCTTTCTTT.

Regarding this clone: The same CDR3 is also encoded by other DNA sequences in this sample. The chain has TRBV2 and TRBJ1-4, with D perhaps TRBD1 (5 bases). This CDR3 has 13 amino acids. The V gene lost 8 bases and the J gene lost 3 bases, with 10 bases spanning the gap. The germline CDR1 and CDR2 sequences are SNHLY and FYNNEI. Written as DNA, the CDR3 is TGTGCCAGCCGTAGGGGCTCTAATGAAAAACTGTTTTTT. Amino acid sequence: CASRRGSNEKLFF.

The CDR3 is CASSFRQGDQPQHF. In nucleotides, the CDR3 is TGTGCCAGCAGCTTCCGACAGGGGGACCAGCCCCAGCATTTT. The J gene is TRBJ1-5, the V gene TRBV7-2, with 9 bases lining up with TRBD1. J gave up 7 bases and V 3 bases, and 4 bases lay outside the gene matches. Germline CDR1 is SGHTA and CDR2 is FQGNSA. CDR3 length equals 14 residues.

The V call is TRBV19, the J call TRBJ2-5, with 11 bases that match TRBD2. CDR3 length: 13 residues. V lost 6 bases, J lost 4 bases, and 1 base stayed unmatched. Germline CDR1 is LNHDA and CDR2 is SQIVND (reference sequence). DNA for the CDR3: TGTGCCAGTAGCCTAGCGGGAGGAGAGACCCAGTACTTC. As protein: CASSLAGGETQYF.

This clone was counted between two and nine times. The gene calls are TRBV19 and TRBJ2-1, with a tentative D call TRBD2 (6 bases). V was shortened by 4 bases and J by 2 bases, with 18 bases between the two germline ends. The germline gives CDR1 LNHDA, CDR2 SQIVND (reference sequence). The CDR3 sequence is 17 residues long. DNA of the CDR3: TGTGCCAGTAGTAGGGGGGTTCCCTCGATAACCTACAATGAGCAGTTCTTC. Translating gives CASSRGVPSITYNEQFF.

The J gene is TRBJ1-2, the V gene TRBV7-9; a possible D gene is TRBD1 (5 bases). CDR1 and CDR2 from the germline V gene are SEHNR and FQNEAQ (reference sequence). V was pared by 10 bases and J by 4 bases, with 19 bases between. The CDR3 is made up of 14 amino acids. CDR3 coding DNA: TGTGCCACCGAGCCCGGGGGGGACCTCTATGGCTACACCTTC. This encodes CATEPGGDLYGYTF.

The chain employs TRBV28 and TRBJ2-1; D is uncertain. The ends were cut back, 6 bases at V and 6 bases at J, with 12 bases in the middle. This CDR3 is built from 13 residues. CDR1 MDHEN and CDR2 SYDVKM come from the germline V gene. CDR3 residues: CASSPLFGNEQFF. The CDR3 DNA sequence: TGTGCCAGCAGCCCCTTATTTGGCAATGAGCAGTTCTTC. The variable domain in full, completed from reference TRBV28 and TRBJ2-1, reads DVKVTQSSRYLVKRTGEKVFLECVQDMDHENMFWYRQDPGLGLRLIYFSYDVKMKEKGDIPEGYSVSREKKERFSLILESASTNQTSMYLCASSPLFGNEQFFGPGTRLTVL.

This sequence joins TRBV28 and TRBJ1-1, with D tentatively TRBD1 (5 bases). Trimming cost V 5 bases and J 5 bases, with 18 bases left between them. CDR1 and CDR2 from the germline V gene are MDHEN and SYDVKM. The CDR3 is made up of 15 amino acids. The CDR3 coding sequence is TGTGCCAGCAGTACCCCCGGGGGGGAGGGGACTGAAGCTTTCTTT. This codes for CASSTPGGEGTEAFF.

V gene TRBV5-6 combines with J gene TRBJ1-2; perhaps TRBD1 as D (5 bases). The CDR3 extends over 14 amino acids. Per germline, CDR1 SGHDT and CDR2 YYEEEE. The ends were cut back, 2 bases at V and 1 base at J, with 9 bases in the middle. In nucleotides, the CDR3 is TGTGCCAGCAGCTTAACAGGTTTTAACTATGGCTACACCTTC. Translating gives CASSLTGFNYGYTF. Supplemented by reference TRBV5-6 and TRBJ1-2, the full variable domain reads DAGVTQSPTHLIKTRGQQVTLRCSPKSGHDTVSWYQQALGQGPQFIFQYYEEEERQRGNFPDRFSGHQFPNYSSELNVNALLLGDSALYLCASSLTGFNYGYTFGSGTRLTVV.

The V gene is TRBV19, the J gene TRBJ1-5; the match to TRBD1 covers 7 bases. Germline V gene data show CDR1 as LNHDA and CDR2 as SQIVND (reference sequence). The CDR3 has 15 amino acids. V gave up 6 bases and J gave up 2 bases; unmatched junction bases: 7. CDR3: CASRTTGDGNQPQHF. In DNA form, the CDR3 reads TGTGCCAGTAGGACTACAGGGGACGGCAATCAGCCCCAGCATTTT.

The chain links TRBV29-1 to TRBJ2-4; D is perhaps TRBD2 (6 bases). V was clipped by 4 bases and J by 6 bases, with 7 bases between them. CDR3 size: 11 residues. The germline V gene encodes CDR1 SQVTM and CDR2 ANQGSEA. Here the CDR3 DNA reads TGCAGCGTTGGGAGGGGAAACATTCAGTACTTC. It yields the protein CSVGRGNIQYF.

This clone was seen just once. This chain links TRBV27 with TRBJ2-5; 9 bases fit TRBD2. The germline V gene has CDR1 MNHEY and CDR2 SMNVEV (reference sequence). CDR3 length equals 14 residues. J gave up 1 base and V 6 bases, and 3 bases lay outside the gene matches. CDR3 in amino acids: CASRLAGPQETQYF. CDR3 coding DNA: TGTGCCAGCAGGCTAGCGGGGCCCCAAGAGACCCAGTACTTC.

The chain uses TRBV27 and TRBJ1-5, with D unclear. The V end was cut by 5 bases, the J end by 8 bases, with 25 bases between. CDR3 size: 17 residues. CDR1 is MNHEY, CDR2 SMNVEV, per germline (reference sequence). DNA of the CDR3: TGTGCCAGCAGTCCTGGGGAGGGATGGGCGGTTATAGAGCCCCAGCATTTT. It encodes CASSPGEGWAVIEPQHF.

The chain recombines TRBV18 with TRBJ1-4; D is ambiguous. With 5 bases removed from V and 0 bases from J, the gap between germline ends came to 4 bases. Per germline, CDR1 KGHSH and CDR2 LQKENI. The CDR3 has 13 amino acids. Written as DNA, the CDR3 is TGTGCCAGCTCAGGTCCAACTAATGAAAAACTGTTTTTT. This sequence encodes CASSGPTNEKLFF.

The chain couples TRBV2 to TRBJ1-3; TRBD1 is a possible D gene (5 bases). The CDR3 runs to 13 residues. CDR1 and CDR2 (germline): SNHLY, FYNNEI. The ends were cut back, 7 bases at V and 2 bases at J, with 9 bases in the middle. Written as DNA, the CDR3 is TGTGCCAGCACAGACAGAGCTGGAAACACCATATATTTT. This sequence encodes CASTDRAGNTIYF. Full variable domain (missing parts from reference TRBV2 and TRBJ1-3): EPEVTQTPSHQVTQMGQEVILRCVPISNHLYFYWYRQILGQKVEFLVSFYNNEISEKSEIFDDQFSVERPDGSNFTLKIRSTKLEDSAMYFCASTDRAGNTIYFGEGSWLTVV.

This clone occurred a few times. The chain carries TRBV28 and TRBJ1-1; D not certain. Germline V gene lookup returns CDR1 MDHEN and CDR2 SYDVKM. The CDR3 spans 10 residues. V was shortened by 7 bases and J by 0 bases, with 0 bases between the two germline ends. The CDR3 DNA is TGTGCCAGCATGAACACTGAAGCTTTCTTT. It translates to CASMNTEAFF. The full variable domain, in which reference TRBV28 and TRBJ1-1 provide the parts outside the CDR3, is DVKVTQSSRYLVKRTGEKVFLECVQDMDHENMFWYRQDPGLGLRLIYFSYDVKMKEKGDIPEGYSVSREKKERFSLILESASTNQTSMYLCASMNTEAFFGQGTRLTVV.